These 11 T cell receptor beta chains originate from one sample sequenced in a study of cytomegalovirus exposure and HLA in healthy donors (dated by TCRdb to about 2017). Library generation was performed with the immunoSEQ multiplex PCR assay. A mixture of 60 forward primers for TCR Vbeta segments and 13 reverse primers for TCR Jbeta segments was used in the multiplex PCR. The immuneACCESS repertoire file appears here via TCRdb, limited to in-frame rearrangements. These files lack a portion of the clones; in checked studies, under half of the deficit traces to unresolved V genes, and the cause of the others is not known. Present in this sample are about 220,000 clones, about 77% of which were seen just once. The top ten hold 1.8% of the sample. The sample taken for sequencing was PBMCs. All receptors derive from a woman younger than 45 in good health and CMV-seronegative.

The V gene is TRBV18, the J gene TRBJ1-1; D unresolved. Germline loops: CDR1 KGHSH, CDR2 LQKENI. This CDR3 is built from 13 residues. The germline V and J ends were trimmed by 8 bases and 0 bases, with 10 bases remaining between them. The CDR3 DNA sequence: TGTGCCAGCGCGGCGCTCATGAACACTGAAGCTTTCTTT. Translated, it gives CASAALMNTEAFF.

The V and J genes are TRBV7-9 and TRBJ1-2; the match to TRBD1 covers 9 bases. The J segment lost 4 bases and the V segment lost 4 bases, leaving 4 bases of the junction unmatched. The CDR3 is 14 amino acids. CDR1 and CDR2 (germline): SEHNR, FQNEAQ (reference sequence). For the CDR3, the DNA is TGTGCCAGCAGCTCGGGACAGGGAATCTATGGCTACACCTTC. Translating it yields CASSSGQGIYGYTF.

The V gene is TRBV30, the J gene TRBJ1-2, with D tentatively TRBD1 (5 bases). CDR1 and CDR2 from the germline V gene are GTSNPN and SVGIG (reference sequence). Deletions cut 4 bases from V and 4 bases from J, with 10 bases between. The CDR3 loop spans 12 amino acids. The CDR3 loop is CAWIKDSYGYTF. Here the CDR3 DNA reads TGTGCCTGGATTAAAGACAGCTATGGCTACACCTTC.

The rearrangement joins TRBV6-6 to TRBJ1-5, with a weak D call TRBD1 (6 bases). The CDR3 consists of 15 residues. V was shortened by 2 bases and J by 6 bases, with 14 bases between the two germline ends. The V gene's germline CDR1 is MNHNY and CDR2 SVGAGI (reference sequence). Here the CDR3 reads CASSYPWGLSQPQHF. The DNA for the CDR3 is TGTGCCAGCAGTTACCCTTGGGGGCTAAGTCAGCCCCAGCATTTT.

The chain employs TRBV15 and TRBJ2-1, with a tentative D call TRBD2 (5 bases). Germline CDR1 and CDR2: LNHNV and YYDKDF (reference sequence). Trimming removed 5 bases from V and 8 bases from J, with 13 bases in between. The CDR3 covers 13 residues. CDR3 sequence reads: CATSGLEGDEQFF. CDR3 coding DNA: TGTGCCACCAGCGGCCTTGAGGGAGATGAGCAGTTCTTC.

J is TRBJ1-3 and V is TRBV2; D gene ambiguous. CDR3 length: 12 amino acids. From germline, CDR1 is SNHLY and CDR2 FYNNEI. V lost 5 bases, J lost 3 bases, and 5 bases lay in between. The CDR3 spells CASSLGGNTIYF. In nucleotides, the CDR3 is TGTGCCAGCAGTCTCGGTGGAAACACCATATATTTT.

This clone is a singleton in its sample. For the CDR3, the DNA is TGTGCCAGCAGTCGACAGGGAGGCGACGAGCAGTACTTC. This sequence encodes CASSRQGGDEQYF. This chain connects TRBV7-9 to TRBJ2-7; TRBD1 is a possible D gene (7 bases). V was cut by 6 bases and J by 5 bases, with 14 bases left in between. The CDR3 sequence is 13 residues long. The germline gives CDR1 SEHNR, CDR2 FQNEAQ (reference sequence).

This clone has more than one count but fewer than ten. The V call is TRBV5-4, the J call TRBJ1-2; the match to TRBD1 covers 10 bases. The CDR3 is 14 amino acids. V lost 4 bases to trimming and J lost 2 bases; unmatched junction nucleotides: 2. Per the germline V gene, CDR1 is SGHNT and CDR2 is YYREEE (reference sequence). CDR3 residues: CASSTGQGNYGYTF. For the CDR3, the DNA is TGTGCCAGCAGCACGGGACAGGGGAACTATGGCTACACCTTC.

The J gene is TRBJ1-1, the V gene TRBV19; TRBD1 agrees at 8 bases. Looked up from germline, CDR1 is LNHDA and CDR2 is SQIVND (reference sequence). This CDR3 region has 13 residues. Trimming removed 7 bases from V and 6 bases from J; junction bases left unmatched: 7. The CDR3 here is CASNIQGAAEAFF. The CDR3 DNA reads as TGTGCCAGTAATATCCAGGGGGCGGCTGAAGCTTTCTTT. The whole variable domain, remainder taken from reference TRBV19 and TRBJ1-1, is DGGITQSPKYLFRKEGQNVTLSCEQNLNHDAMYWYRQDPGQGLRLIYYSQIVNDFQKGDIAEGYSVSREKKESFPLTVTSAQKNPTAFYLCASNIQGAAEAFFGQGTRLTVV.

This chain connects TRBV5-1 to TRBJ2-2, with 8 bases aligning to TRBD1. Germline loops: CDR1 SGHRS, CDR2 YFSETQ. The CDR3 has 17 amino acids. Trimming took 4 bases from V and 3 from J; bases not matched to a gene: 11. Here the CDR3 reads CASSLVPVTGDTGELFF. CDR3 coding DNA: TGCGCCAGCAGCCTTGTACCTGTGACAGGGGACACCGGGGAGCTGTTTTTT.

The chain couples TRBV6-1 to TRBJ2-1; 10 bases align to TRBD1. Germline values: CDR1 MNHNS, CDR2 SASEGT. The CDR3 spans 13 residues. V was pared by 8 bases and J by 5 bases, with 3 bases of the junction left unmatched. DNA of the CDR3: TGTGCCAGCCAGACAGGGGGCAACAATGAGCAGTTCTTC. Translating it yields CASQTGGNNEQFF.